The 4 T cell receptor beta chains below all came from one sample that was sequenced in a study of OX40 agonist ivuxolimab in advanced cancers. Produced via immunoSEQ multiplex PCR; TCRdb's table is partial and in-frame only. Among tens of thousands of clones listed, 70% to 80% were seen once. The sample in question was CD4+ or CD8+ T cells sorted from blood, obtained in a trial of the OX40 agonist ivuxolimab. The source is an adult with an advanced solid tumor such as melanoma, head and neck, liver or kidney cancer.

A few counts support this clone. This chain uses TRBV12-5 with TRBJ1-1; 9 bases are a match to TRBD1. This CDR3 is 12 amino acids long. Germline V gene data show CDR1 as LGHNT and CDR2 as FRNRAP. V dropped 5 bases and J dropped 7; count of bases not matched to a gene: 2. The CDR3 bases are TGTGCTAGTGGTCCGGACAGGGGTGAAGCTTTCTTT. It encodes CASGPDRGEAFF.

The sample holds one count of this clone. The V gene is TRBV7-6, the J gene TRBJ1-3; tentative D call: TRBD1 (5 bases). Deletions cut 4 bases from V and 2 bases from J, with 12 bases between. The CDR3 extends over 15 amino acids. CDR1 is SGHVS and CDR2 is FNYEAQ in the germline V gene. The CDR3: CASSSGRMAGNTIYF. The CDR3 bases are TGTGCCAGCAGCTCAGGGAGAATGGCTGGAAACACCATATATTTT.

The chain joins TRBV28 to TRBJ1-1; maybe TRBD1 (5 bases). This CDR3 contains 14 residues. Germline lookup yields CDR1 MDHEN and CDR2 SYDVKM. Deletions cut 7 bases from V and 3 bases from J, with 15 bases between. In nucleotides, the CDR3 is TGTGCCAGCACGGGGGTAGGCGGGTACACTGAAGCTTTCTTT. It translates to CASTGVGGYTEAFF.

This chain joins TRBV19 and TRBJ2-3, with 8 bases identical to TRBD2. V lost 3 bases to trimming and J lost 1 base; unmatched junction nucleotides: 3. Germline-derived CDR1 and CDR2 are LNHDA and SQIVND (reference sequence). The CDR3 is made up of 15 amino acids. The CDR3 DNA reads TGTGCCAGTAGTATGGCGGGGGGCGGCACAGATACGCAGTATTTT. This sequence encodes CASSMAGGGTDTQYF.